The rows below give T cell receptor beta chains drawn from one sample of a study of T cells expressing NK-cell markers. TCRdb reanalyzed the 5' RACE reads, giving one entry per CDR3 protein sequence and no DNA. This table holds around 550,000 distinct CDR3 sequences. The specimen was blood T cells: a sorted CD56 or NKG2C T cell subset, CD4+ or CD8+ T cells, or bulk PBMC T cells (not recorded which). The receptor source for this set is a man younger than 30 in good health. Both conserved end residues are part of each CDR3. Fields, in order: J gene, V gene, CDR3 length, CDR3 protein.

TRBJ1-1,TRBV12-3/TRBV12-4,14,CASSLGFVYTEAFF
TRBJ2-2,TRBV6-5,20,CASSYPPHGTGKSNTGELFF
TRBJ2-7,TRBV7-9,14,CASSFRDASHEQYF
TRBJ2-5,TRBV7-8,13,CASSMQTRETQYF
TRBJ2-7,TRBV18,16,CASSPSATSGRYEQYF
TRBJ2-4,TRBV28,13,CASSDRAKNIQYF
TRBJ2-5,TRBV29-1,13,CSVWEGSQETQYF
TRBJ2-1,TRBV7-2,14,CSNTLRQGGNEQFF
TRBJ2-1,TRBV6-2/TRBV6-3,13,CASSYPGPNEQFF
TRBJ2-5,TRBV20-1,13,CSARLAGQETQYF
TRBJ2-7,TRBV6-5,15,CASRLSGTGAEEQYF
TRBJ1-1,TRBV11-2,16,CASSQGGGTGFAEAFF
TRBJ2-7,TRBV7-2,15,CASSSQWDTPREQYF
TRBJ2-7,TRBV25-1,15,CASSETGAAGGEQYF
TRBJ1-5,TRBV6-1,13,CASGDRGVMPQHF
TRBJ1-1,TRBV4-1,14,CASSHEDSVLRAFF
TRBJ2-7,TRBV13,16,CASTLRWGLASHEQYF
TRBJ2-2,TRBV6-6,13,CASLQTRGGELFF
TRBJ1-1,TRBV12-3/TRBV12-4,16,CASSLARGTGKTEAFF
TRBJ2-1,TRBV20-1,18,CSAPGRGAGISSYNEQFF
TRBJ2-5,TRBV7-9,16,CASSSGLVLPQETQYF
TRBJ2-3,TRBV27,13,CATLGGFTDTQYF
TRBJ2-1,TRBV24-1,17,CATSDQTSAGSYNEQFF
TRBJ2-7,TRBV7-2,15,CASSLFSNGFREQYF
TRBJ2-7,TRBV5-1,15,CASSFAQRGPYEQYF
TRBJ2-5,TRBV7-9,15,CASSPYQGPRETQYF
TRBJ2-1,TRBV27,16,CASTPTAAGGNNEQFF
TRBJ2-2,TRBV6-1,14,CASRRQGGNGELFF
TRBJ2-1,TRBV27,17,CASSWWQGRGVGNEQFF
TRBJ2-1,TRBV18,14,CASSPTGTGNEQFF
TRBJ2-1,TRBV6-1,14,CASSPSGPYNEQFF
TRBJ1-1,TRBV11-1,16,CASSPTGTGLRAEAFF
TRBJ2-4,TRBV2,15,CASSAKTSVENIQYF
TRBJ1-1,TRBV24-1,12,CATSDPDGEAFF
TRBJ1-1,TRBV7-3,16,CASSPRDRGRNTEAFF
TRBJ2-2,TRBV3-1,11,CASTTAGELFF
TRBJ1-5,TRBV7-9,12,CASGDRGQPQHF
TRBJ2-1,TRBV15,11,CATSVSYEQFF
TRBJ2-5,TRBV25-1,16,CASSEYRRDSKETQYF
TRBJ2-1,TRBV11-3,16,CASSAGLAGVYNEQFF
TRBJ1-5,TRBV6-5,15,CASSLGQGVGQPQHF
TRBJ2-7,TRBV6-2/TRBV6-3,14,CASSRTGRDYEQYF